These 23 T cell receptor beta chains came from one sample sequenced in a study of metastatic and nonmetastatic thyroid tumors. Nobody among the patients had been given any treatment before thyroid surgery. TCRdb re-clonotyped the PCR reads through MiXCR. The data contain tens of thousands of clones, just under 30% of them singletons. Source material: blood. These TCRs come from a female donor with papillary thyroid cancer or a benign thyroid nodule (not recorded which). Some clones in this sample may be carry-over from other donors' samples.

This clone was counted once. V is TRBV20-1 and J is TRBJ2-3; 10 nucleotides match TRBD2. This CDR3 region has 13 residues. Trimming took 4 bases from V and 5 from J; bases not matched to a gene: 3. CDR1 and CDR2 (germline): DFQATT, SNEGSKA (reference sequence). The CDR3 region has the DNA TGCAGTGCTACTAGCGGGAGCGTAGATACGCAGTATTTT. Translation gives CSATSGSVDTQYF.

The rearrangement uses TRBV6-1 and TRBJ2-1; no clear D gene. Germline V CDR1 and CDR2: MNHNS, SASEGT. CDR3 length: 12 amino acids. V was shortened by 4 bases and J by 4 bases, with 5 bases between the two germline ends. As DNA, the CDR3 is TGTGCCAGCAGTGCGTTATACAATGAGCAGTTCTTC. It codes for CASSALYNEQFF.

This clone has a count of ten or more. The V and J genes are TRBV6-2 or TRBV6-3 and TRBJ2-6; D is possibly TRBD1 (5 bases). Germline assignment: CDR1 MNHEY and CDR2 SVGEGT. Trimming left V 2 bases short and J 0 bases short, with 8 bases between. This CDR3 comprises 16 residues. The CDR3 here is CASSYQGTSGANVLTF. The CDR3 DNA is TGTGCCAGCAGTTACCAGGGAACCTCTGGGGCCAACGTCCTGACTTTC.

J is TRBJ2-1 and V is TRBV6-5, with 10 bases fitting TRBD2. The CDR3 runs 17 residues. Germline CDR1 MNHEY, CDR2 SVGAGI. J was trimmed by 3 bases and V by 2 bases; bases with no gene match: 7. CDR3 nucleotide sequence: TGTGCCAGCAGTTACACGTGGACTAGCGGATACTACAATGAGCAGTTCTTC. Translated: CASSYTWTSGYYNEQFF.

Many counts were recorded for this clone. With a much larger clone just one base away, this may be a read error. CDR3: CASNRRTSASTDTQYF. CDR3 DNA sequence: TGTGCCAGTAATCGCCGGACTAGCGCTAGCACAGATACGCAGTATTTT. The V gene is TRBV19, the J gene TRBJ2-3, with 9 bases identical to TRBD2. Unmatched junction bases numbered 8, after V lost 7 bases and J lost 0 bases. The germline V gene has CDR1 LNHDA and CDR2 SQIVND (reference sequence). The CDR3 loop spans 16 amino acids.

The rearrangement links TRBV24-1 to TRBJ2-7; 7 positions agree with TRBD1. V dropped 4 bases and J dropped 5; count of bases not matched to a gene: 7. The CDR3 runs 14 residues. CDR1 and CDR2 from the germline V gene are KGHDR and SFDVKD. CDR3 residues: CATSDRLTGNEQYF. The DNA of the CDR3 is TGTGCCACCAGTGACCGTCTGACAGGGAACGAGCAGTACTTC.

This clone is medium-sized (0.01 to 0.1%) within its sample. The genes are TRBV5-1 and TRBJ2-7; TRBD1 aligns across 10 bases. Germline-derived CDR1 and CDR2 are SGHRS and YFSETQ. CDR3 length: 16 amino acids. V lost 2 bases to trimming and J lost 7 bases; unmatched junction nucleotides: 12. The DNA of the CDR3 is TGCGCCAGCAGCTTAGCTTCGGGGACAGGGGTAGGGGAGCAGTACTTC. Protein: CASSLASGTGVGEQYF.

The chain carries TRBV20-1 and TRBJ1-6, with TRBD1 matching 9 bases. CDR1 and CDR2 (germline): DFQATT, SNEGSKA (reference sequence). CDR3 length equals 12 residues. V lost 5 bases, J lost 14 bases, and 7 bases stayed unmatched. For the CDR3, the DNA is TGCAGTGCTTTACAGGGGGCCTTATCCCTCCACTTT. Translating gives CSALQGALSLHF.

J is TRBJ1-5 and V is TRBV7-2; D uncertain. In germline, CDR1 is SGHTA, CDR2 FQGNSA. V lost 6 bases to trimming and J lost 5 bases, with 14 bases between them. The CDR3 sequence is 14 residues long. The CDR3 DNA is TGTGCCAGCAGTAGAATCGAGGAGGATCAGCCCCAGCATTTT. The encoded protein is CASSRIEEDQPQHF.

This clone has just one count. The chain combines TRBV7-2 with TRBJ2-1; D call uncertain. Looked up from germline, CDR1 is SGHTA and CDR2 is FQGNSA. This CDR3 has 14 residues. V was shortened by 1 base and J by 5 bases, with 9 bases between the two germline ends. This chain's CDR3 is CASSLGPDNNEQFF. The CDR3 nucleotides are TGTGCCAGCAGCTTAGGGCCAGACAACAATGAGCAGTTCTTC.

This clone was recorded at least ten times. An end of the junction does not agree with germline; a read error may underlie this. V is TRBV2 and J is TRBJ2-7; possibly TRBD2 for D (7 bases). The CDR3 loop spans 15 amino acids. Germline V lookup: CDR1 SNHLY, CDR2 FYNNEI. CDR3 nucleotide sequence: TGTGCCAGCAGACCCACAGGGAGGGGCGTTCTTCTCCTGTGCTTC. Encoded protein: CASRPTGRGVLLLCF.

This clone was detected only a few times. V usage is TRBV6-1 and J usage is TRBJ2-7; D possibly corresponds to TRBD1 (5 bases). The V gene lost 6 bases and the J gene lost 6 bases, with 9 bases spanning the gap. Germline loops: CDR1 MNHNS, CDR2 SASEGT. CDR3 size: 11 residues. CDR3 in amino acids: CASSWGSEQYF. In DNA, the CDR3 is TGTGCCAGCAGCTGGGGCTCCGAGCAGTACTTC.

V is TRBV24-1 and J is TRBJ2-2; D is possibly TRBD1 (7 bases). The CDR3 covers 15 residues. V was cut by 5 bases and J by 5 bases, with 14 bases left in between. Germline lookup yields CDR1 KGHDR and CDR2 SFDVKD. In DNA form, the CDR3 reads TGTGCCACCAGTGGTGCTCCAGGGGGGACCGGGGAGCTGTTTTTT. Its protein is CATSGAPGGTGELFF.

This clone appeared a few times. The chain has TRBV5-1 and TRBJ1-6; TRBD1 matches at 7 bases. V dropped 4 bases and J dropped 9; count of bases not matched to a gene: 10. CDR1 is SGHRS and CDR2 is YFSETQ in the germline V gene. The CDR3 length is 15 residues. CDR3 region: CASSLDRATGSPLHF. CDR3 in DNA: TGCGCCAGCAGCCTCGACAGGGCGACGGGTTCACCCCTCCACTTT.

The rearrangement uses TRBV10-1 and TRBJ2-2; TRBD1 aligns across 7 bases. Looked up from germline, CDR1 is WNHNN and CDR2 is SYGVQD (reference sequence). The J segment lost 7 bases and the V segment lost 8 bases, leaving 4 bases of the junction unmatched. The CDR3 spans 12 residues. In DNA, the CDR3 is TGCGCCAGCGGACAGGTTAGCGGGGAGCTGTTTTTT. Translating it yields CASGQVSGELFF.

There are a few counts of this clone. The CDR3 DNA reads TGTGCCACCCATAGGACAGGGGACTTAGATGAGCAGTTCTTC. Its translation: CATHRTGDLDEQFF. J is TRBJ2-1 and V is TRBV28, with 9 bases matching TRBD1. CDR1 is MDHEN, CDR2 SYDVKM, per germline. J was trimmed by 8 bases and V by 10 bases; bases with no gene match: 12. This CDR3 is 14 amino acids long.

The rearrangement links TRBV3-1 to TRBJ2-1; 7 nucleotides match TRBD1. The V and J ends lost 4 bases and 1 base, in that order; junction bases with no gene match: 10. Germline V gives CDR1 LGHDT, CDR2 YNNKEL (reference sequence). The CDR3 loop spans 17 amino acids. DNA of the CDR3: TGTGCCAGCAGCCCCGGCCAGGGGGAGAGATCCTACAATGAGCAGTTCTTC. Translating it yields CASSPGQGERSYNEQFF.

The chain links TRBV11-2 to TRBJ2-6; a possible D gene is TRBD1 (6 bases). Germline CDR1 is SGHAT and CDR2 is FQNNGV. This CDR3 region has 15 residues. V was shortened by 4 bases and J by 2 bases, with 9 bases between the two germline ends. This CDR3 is CASSSRGTGANVLTF. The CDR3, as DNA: TGTGCCAGCAGCTCTAGGGGGACTGGGGCCAACGTCCTGACTTTC.

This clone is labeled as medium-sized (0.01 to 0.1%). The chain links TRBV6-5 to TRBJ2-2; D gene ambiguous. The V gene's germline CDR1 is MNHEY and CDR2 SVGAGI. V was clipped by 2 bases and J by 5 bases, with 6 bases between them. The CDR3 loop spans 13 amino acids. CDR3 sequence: CASSYVETGELFF. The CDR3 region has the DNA TGTGCCAGCAGTTACGTGGAGACCGGGGAGCTGTTTTTT.

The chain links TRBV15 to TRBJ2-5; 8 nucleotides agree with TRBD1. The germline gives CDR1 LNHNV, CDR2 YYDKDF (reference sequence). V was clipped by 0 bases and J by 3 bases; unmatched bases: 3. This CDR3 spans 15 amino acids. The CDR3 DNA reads TGTGCCACCAGCAGAGAACCAGGGGGCGAAGAGACCCAGTACTTC. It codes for CATSREPGGEETQYF.

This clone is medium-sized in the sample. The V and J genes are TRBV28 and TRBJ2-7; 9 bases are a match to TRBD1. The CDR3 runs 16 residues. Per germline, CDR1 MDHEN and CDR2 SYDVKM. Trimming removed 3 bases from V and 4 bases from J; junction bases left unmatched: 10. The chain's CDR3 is CASSFPKDRGGYEQYF. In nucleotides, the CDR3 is TGTGCCAGCAGTTTCCCTAAGGACAGGGGCGGGTACGAGCAGTACTTC.

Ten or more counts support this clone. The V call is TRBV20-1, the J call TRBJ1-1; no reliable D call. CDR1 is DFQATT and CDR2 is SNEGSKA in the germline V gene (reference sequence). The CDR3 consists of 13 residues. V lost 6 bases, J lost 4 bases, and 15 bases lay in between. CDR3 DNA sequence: TGCAGTGCGCAGCTAGACCAAGCCACTGAAGCTTTCTTT. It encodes CSAQLDQATEAFF.

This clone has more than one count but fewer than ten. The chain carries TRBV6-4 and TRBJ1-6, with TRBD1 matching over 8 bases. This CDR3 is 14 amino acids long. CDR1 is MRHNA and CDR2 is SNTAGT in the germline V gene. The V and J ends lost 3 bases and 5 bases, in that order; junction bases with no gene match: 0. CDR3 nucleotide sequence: TGTGCCAGCAGTGAGGACAGGGATAATTCACCCCTCCACTTT. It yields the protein CASSEDRDNSPLHF.